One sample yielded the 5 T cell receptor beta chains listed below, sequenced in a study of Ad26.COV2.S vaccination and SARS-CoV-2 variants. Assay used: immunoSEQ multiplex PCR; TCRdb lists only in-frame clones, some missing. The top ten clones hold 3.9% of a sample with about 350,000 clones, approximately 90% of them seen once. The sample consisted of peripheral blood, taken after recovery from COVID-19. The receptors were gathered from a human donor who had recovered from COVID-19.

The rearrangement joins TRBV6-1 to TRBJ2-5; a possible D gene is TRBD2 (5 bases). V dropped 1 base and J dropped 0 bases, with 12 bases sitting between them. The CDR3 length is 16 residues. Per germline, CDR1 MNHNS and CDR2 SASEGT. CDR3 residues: CASSEDEGFYQETQYF. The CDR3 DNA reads TGTGCCAGCAGTGAAGATGAGGGATTTTACCAAGAGACCCAGTACTTC.

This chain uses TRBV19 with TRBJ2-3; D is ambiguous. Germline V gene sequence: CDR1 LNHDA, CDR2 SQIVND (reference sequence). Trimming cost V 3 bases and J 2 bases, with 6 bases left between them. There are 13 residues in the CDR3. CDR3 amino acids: CASSMAYTDTQYF. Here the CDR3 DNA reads TGTGCCAGTAGTATGGCCTACACAGATACGCAGTATTTT.

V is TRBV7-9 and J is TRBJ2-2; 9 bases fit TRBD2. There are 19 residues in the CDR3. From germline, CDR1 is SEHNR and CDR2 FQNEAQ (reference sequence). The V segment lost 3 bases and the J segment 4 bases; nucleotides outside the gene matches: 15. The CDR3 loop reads CASSFPQGLASRSTGELFF. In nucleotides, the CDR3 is TGTGCCAGCAGCTTCCCCCAGGGACTAGCATCCAGGAGCACCGGGGAGCTGTTTTTT.

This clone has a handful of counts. This CDR3 is CASSYSELNYGYTF. The DNA of the CDR3 is TGTGCCAGCAGTTACTCAGAGCTAAACTATGGCTACACCTTC. This chain uses TRBV6-5 with TRBJ1-2; D remains unclear. This CDR3 comprises 14 residues. CDR1 MNHEY and CDR2 SVGAGI come from the germline V gene. Trimming took 0 bases from V and 2 from J, leaving 7 bases between them.

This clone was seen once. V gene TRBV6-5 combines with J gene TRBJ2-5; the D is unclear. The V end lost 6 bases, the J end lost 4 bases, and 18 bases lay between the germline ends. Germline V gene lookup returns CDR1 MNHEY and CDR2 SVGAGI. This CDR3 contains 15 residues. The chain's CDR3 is CASSLDWASRETQYF. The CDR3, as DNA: TGTGCCAGCAGCCTTGATTGGGCCTCAAGAGAGACCCAGTACTTC.